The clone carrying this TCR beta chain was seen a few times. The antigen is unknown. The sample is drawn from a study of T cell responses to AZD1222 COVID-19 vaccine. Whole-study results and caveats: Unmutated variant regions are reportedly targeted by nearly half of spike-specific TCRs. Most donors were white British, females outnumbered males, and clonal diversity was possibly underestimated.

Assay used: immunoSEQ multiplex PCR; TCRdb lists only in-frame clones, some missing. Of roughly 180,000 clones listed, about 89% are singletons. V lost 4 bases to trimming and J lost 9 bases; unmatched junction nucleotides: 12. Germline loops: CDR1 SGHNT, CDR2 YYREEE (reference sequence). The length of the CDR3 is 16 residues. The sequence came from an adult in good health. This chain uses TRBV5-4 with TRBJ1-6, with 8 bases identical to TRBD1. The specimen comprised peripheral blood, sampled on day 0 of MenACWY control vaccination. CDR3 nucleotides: TGTGCCAGCAGCGCCGAGGGACAGGAGGTTTCTTCACCCCTCCACTTT. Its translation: CASSAEGQEVSSPLHF.